Sequencing of this TCR beta chain was carried out in a study of multiple sclerosis patients with progressive multifocal leukoencephalopathy. Libraries were prepared by immunoSEQ multiplex PCR; TCRdb keeps only in-frame clonotypes and omits some of them. This table holds tens of thousands of clones, about 91% found once. This CDR3 spans 14 amino acids. V dropped 6 bases and J dropped 11; count of bases not matched to a gene: 13. The germline CDR1 and CDR2 sequences are KGHSH and LQKENI. The time point: before natalizumab initiation. The chain recombines TRBV18 with TRBJ2-5; 9 nucleotides align to TRBD2. The source material was PBMCs. The receptor was isolated from a young man with multiple sclerosis. The CDR3 region has the DNA TGTGCCAGCTCTTCGGGGACTAGCTTATGGGAGCAGTACTTC. It is translated as CASSSGTSLWEQYF.